Below, 22 T cell receptor beta chains from the same sample are listed, as sequenced in a study of graft-versus-host responses after intestinal transplantation. Profiled with immunoSEQ multiplex PCR; TCRdb holds only in-frame clones, not every one. Here the sample spans about 85,000 clones, 85% to 95% being singletons. Their specific antigens are unknown. Source: unstimulated CD8+ T cells sorted from spleen or lymph node cells, taken before transplant. The receptor set was obtained from a human donor who was the organ donor for an intestinal transplant.

The chain employs TRBV11-2 and TRBJ2-5; the D gene could be TRBD1 or TRBD2 (5 bases each). The DNA end is more similar to TRBJ2-7, so the J call may be wrong. Germline V CDR1 and CDR2: SGHAT, FQNNGV. The CDR3 has 14 amino acids. The CDR3 nucleotides are TGTGCCAGCAGCTTAGTTGGGACCAACTACGAGCAGTACTTC. It translates to CASSLVGTNYEQYF.

This chain joins TRBV5-1 and TRBJ2-3, with a tentative D call TRBD2 (6 bases). V was shortened by 0 bases and J by 4 bases, with 12 bases between the two germline ends. Looked up from germline, CDR1 is SGHRS and CDR2 is YFSETQ. The CDR3 consists of 15 residues. CDR3 in DNA: TGCGCCAGCAGCTTGGCTTACGGGGGTGCAGATACGCAGTATTTT. It codes for CASSLAYGGADTQYF.

This clone was recorded once. The chain employs TRBV4-1 and TRBJ2-1, with D perhaps TRBD1 (6 bases). In germline, CDR1 is MGHRA, CDR2 YSYEKL. V lost 1 base and J lost 10, with 14 bases in between. The CDR3 extends over 14 amino acids. The CDR3: CASSQVSGANEQFF. CDR3 DNA sequence: TGCGCCAGCAGCCAAGTGTCAGGGGCCAACGAGCAGTTCTTC.

This rearrangement joins TRBV7-8 to TRBJ2-1; TRBD2 agrees at 13 bases. The CDR3 extends over 18 amino acids. Losses at the gene ends were 1 base for V and 4 bases for J; bases not matched to a gene: 7. In germline, CDR1 is SGHVS, CDR2 FQNEAQ. CDR3 amino acids: CASSLGLAGGILYNEQFF. DNA for the CDR3: TGTGCCAGCAGCTTAGGACTAGCGGGAGGAATACTGTACAATGAGCAGTTCTTC.

This chain connects TRBV19 to TRBJ2-1, with D possibly called TRBD1 or TRBD2 (5 bases each). The germline V gene has CDR1 LNHDA and CDR2 SQIVND (reference sequence). The CDR3 is 12 residues long. Trimming cost V 5 bases and J 6 bases, with 8 bases left between them. CDR3 in DNA: TGTGCCAGTAGTGCAGGGACCAATGAGCAGTTCTTC. Translated, it gives CASSAGTNEQFF. Using reference TRBV19 and TRBJ2-1 for the parts outside the CDR3, the full variable domain is DGGITQSPKYLFRKEGQNVTLSCEQNLNHDAMYWYRQDPGQGLRLIYYSQIVNDFQKGDIAEGYSVSREKKESFPLTVTSAQKNPTAFYLCASSAGTNEQFFGPGTRLTVL.

This chain uses TRBV19 with TRBJ2-1; 9 positions match TRBD2. Germline V gives CDR1 LNHDA, CDR2 SQIVND (reference sequence). V lost 5 bases and J lost 9; bases outside the gene matches: 14. CDR3 length: 16 residues. The CDR3 sequence is CASSGLSGGGAGEQFF. CDR3 bases: TGTGCCAGTAGTGGATTGAGTGGCGGGGGGGCCGGTGAGCAGTTCTTC.

The chain couples TRBV4-1 to TRBJ1-2; D is unclear. The ends were cut back, 1 base at V and 1 base at J, with 7 bases in the middle. CDR3 size: 14 residues. The germline V gene has CDR1 MGHRA and CDR2 YSYEKL. The CDR3 nucleotides are TGCGCCAGCAGCCAAGGAGTGGTTAACTATGGCTACACCTTC. This codes for CASSQGVVNYGYTF.

The chain employs TRBV21-1 and TRBJ1-1. TRBV21-1 is a pseudogene segment. The CDR3 is 16 residues long. CDR3 in DNA: TGTGCCAGCAGCAAGGGCAGGAGGGGCTACAACACTGAAGCTTTCTTT. As protein: CASSKGRRGYNTEAFF.

V is TRBV30 and J is TRBJ2-7; 7 bases agree with TRBD2. Per germline, CDR1 GTSNPN and CDR2 SVGIG (reference sequence). After removal of 0 bases from V and 3 bases from J, the junction contained 8 bases not matched to a gene. The CDR3 is made up of 15 amino acids. The CDR3 loop reads CAWSVYPAGFYEQYF. The CDR3 DNA reads TGTGCCTGGAGTGTATATCCAGCGGGATTCTACGAGCAGTACTTC. The entire variable domain, with the rest obtained from reference TRBV30 and TRBJ2-7, is as follows: SQTIHQWPATLVQPVGSPLSLECTVEGTSNPNLYWYRQAAGRGLQLLFYSVGIGQISSEVPQNLSASRPQDRQFILSSKKLLLSDSGFYLCAWSVYPAGFYEQYFGPGTRLTVT.

The chain couples TRBV30 to TRBJ1-2; D is ambiguous. Trimming removed 0 bases from V and 7 bases from J, with 15 bases in between. CDR1 GTSNPN and CDR2 SVGIG come from the germline V gene (reference sequence). The length of the CDR3 is 14 residues. In nucleotides, the CDR3 is TGTGCCTGGAGTGTGTGGTCCAGAAGGTCTGGCTACACCTTC. Translation gives CAWSVWSRRSGYTF.

DNA of the CDR3: TGTGCCAGCAGCATCATCGGGACAGGGCGCAACGAGCAGTACTTC. Its translation is CASSIIGTGRNEQYF. V is TRBV6-5 and J is TRBJ2-7; TRBD1 matches 9 bases. There are 15 residues in the CDR3. CDR1 and CDR2 (germline): MNHEY, SVGAGI. V lost 6 bases, J lost 5 bases, and 11 bases stayed unmatched.

The chain links TRBV11-2 to TRBJ2-5; no definite D call. The germline V gene encodes CDR1 SGHAT and CDR2 FQNNGV. CDR3 length: 13 amino acids. V lost 1 base, J lost 7 bases, and 10 bases lay in between. The CDR3 DNA reads as TGTGCCAGCAGCTTAGGGGGTTACGGGACCCAGTACTTC. Protein: CASSLGGYGTQYF.

This chain links TRBV9 with TRBJ2-3; 9 nucleotides line up with TRBD1. The J segment lost 0 bases and the V segment lost 3 bases, leaving 2 bases of the junction unmatched. CDR3 size: 15 residues. Germline CDR1 and CDR2: SGDLS and YYNGEE. Here the CDR3 reads CASSAGQGSTDTQYF. CDR3 nucleotides: TGTGCCAGCAGCGCCGGACAGGGGAGCACAGATACGCAGTATTTT.

V usage is TRBV7-3 and J usage is TRBJ2-7, with D possibly matching TRBD2 (5 bases). This CDR3 region has 15 residues. The V end lost 4 bases, the J end lost 6 bases, and 19 bases lay between the germline ends. Per the germline V gene, CDR1 is SGHTA and CDR2 is FQGTGA. DNA of the CDR3: TGTGCCAGCAGCTCCTCAAGCGGAGACCACTCCGAGCAGTACTTC. Its protein is CASSSSSGDHSEQYF.

The chain couples TRBV11-2 to TRBJ2-1, with no clear D. V was trimmed by 4 bases and J by 7 bases, leaving 17 bases between them. Germline V gene data show CDR1 as SGHAT and CDR2 as FQNNGV. The CDR3 runs 15 residues. The CDR3 is CASSSLTGSGNEQFF. The CDR3 DNA reads TGTGCCAGCAGCTCGCTCACTGGTAGTGGGAATGAGCAGTTCTTC.

This clone showed up just once. The CDR3 reads CASSRTPPGQGTDTQYF. The CDR3 nucleotides read TGCGCCAGCAGCCGAACGCCCCCGGGACAGGGCACAGATACGCAGTATTTT. J is TRBJ2-3 and V is TRBV4-1; 8 bases agree with TRBD1. Germline-derived CDR1 and CDR2 are MGHRA and YSYEKL. The CDR3 contains 17 residues. Trimming removed 4 bases from V and 1 base from J; junction bases left unmatched: 10.

The rearrangement joins TRBV18 to TRBJ2-6; no clear D. The germline gives CDR1 KGHSH, CDR2 LQKENI. The V end was cut by 3 bases, the J end by 0 bases, with 12 bases between. CDR3 length: 17 residues. As DNA, the CDR3 is TGTGCCAGCTCACCTAAGACACGTTTCTCTGGGGCCAACGTCCTGACTTTC. This encodes CASSPKTRFSGANVLTF.

This clone has a handful of counts. The sample holds other DNA sequences that translate to the same CDR3. The chain links TRBV6-4 to TRBJ2-3; 10 nucleotides match TRBD2. CDR3 length: 15 amino acids. With 6 bases clipped from V and 0 bases from J, the junction kept 3 bases outside the gene matches. Germline V gene data show CDR1 as MRHNA and CDR2 as SNTAGT. This chain's CDR3 is CASSRTSGSTDTQYF. The CDR3 coding sequence is TGTGCCAGCAGCAGGACTAGCGGCAGCACAGATACGCAGTATTTT.

This clone was seen a handful of times. The chain is built from TRBV6-4 and TRBJ2-3; 12 bases agree with TRBD1. Trimming at V came to 2 bases and at J to 4 bases, leaving 1 base not matched to a gene. Germline values: CDR1 MRHNA, CDR2 SNTAGT. The CDR3 sequence is 15 residues long. CDR3 bases: TGTGCCAGCAGTGACGGGACAGGGGGCGCAGATACGCAGTATTTT. Protein product: CASSDGTGGADTQYF.

V gene TRBV4-1 combines with J gene TRBJ2-2; no clear D. Germline V gives CDR1 MGHRA, CDR2 YSYEKL. Trimming stripped 1 base from V and 4 bases from J, with 10 bases between. The CDR3 totals 15 residues. The CDR3 here is CASSQGRWCTGELFF. The CDR3 nucleotides read TGCGCCAGCAGCCAAGGCCGGTGGTGCACCGGGGAGCTGTTTTTT.

CDR3 amino acids: CASRQGMGETQYF. The CDR3 coding sequence is TGCGCCAGCAGACAGGGCATGGGGGAGACCCAGTACTTC. The chain joins TRBV4-1 to TRBJ2-5; tentatively, D is TRBD1 (6 bases). The ends were cut back, 6 bases at V and 5 bases at J, with 13 bases in the middle. CDR1 and CDR2 from the germline V gene are MGHRA and YSYEKL. The CDR3 has 13 amino acids.

The rearrangement uses TRBV5-6 and TRBJ2-1; D is ambiguous. The CDR3 spans 12 residues. Germline loops: CDR1 SGHDT, CDR2 YYEEEE. V was trimmed by 6 bases and J by 8 bases, leaving 12 bases between them. CDR3 DNA sequence: TGTGCCAGCACCTGCCCAGCCCATGAGCAGTTCTTC. Translated, it gives CASTCPAHEQFF.